This TCR beta chain was recovered during a study of cytomegalovirus exposure and HLA in healthy donors. Germline CDR1 reads SGHKS; CDR2 reads YYEKEE (reference sequence). The CDR3 has 16 amino acids. Trimming removed 1 base from V and 5 bases from J; junction bases left unmatched: 9. Study outcomes and limitations: Generally TCR sequences proved uncommon, though certain public TCRs appeared in numerous donors. According to a subsequent analysis, TCR clusters identified in the first cohort showed a tendency to co-occur across the 100 to 150 validation repertoires. Altogether, 150 to 200 TCR beta chains were recorded as cytomegalovirus-associated.

With respect to this clone: No antigen is known for it.

Data came from immunoSEQ multiplex PCR; TCRdb stores just in-frame clones and leaves some out. The table lists 300,000 to 450,000 clones, just over 85% of them singletons, with roughly 0.83% in the top ten. Sequencing was carried out using PBMCs. The sequence derives from a woman aged 18-29 years in good health and CMV-seronegative. The rearrangement joins TRBV5-5 to TRBJ2-7, with TRBD1 matching over 10 bases. CDR3 sequence: CASSLLRGQGTHEQYF. CDR3 DNA: TGTGCCAGCAGCTTGCTCCGGGGACAGGGGACGCACGAGCAGTACTTC.